This is a list of T cell receptor beta chains from one sample in a study of T cell changes during pregnancy in multiple sclerosis. Sequencing used immunoSEQ multiplex PCR; TCRdb keeps in-frame clones, though not all of them. The sample contains approximately 36,000 clones, roughly 93% of which appear only once. This specimen consisted of CD4+ T cells from peripheral blood mononuclear cells, obtained in the first trimester of pregnancy. The receptors shown here come from a female donor with multiple sclerosis, enrolled in a pregnancy study. Each CDR3 is given with its conserved first and last residue. The order of the fields is D gene, V gene, clone size, J gene, CDR3 DNA, CDR3 protein. The D gene is left open where the match is weak. Size tells how often a clone was seen (once, few, many) or the class of an expanded clone, and some rows leave it out.

TRBD1	TRBV15	NA	TRBJ1-2	TGTGCCACCAGCTCGGACAGGGCCTTGATTGGCTACACCTTC	CATSSDRALIGYTF
NA	TRBV5-1	NA	TRBJ1-1	TGCGCCAGCAGCGGGACCAGGGGCACTGAAGCTTTCTTT	CASSGTRGTEAFF
NA	TRBV6-5	once	TRBJ1-4	TGTGCCAGCAGTCCAGGGGTGACTAATGAAAAACTGTTTTTT	CASSPGVTNEKLFF
TRBD1	TRBV7-2	NA	TRBJ2-7	TGTGCCAGCAGCTTAGACAGGGGGCTGCACGAGCAGTACTTC	CASSLDRGLHEQYF
TRBD1	TRBV5-4	NA	TRBJ1-2	TGTGCCAGCAGCCCGGGACAGGTGGGGGGTGGCTACACCTTC	CASSPGQVGGGYTF
TRBD1	TRBV4-2	NA	TRBJ2-7	TGTGCCAGCAGCCCACAGAGGGGGCCAGCCTACGAGCAGTACTTC	CASSPQRGPAYEQYF
NA	TRBV25-1	NA	TRBJ2-1	TGTGCCAGCAGTGACAGCGGGACAGGATACTACAATGAGCAGTTCTTC	CASSDSGTGYYNEQFF
NA	TRBV4-2	NA	TRBJ2-5	TGTGCCAGCAGTCCTCACGACAGGATTCAAGAGACCCAGTACTTC	CASSPHDRIQETQYF
TRBD2	TRBV9	NA	TRBJ2-2	TGTGCCAGCAGCGGCCGGGGGGATTGGACCGGGGAGCTGTTTTTT	CASSGRGDWTGELFF
NA	TRBV27	NA	TRBJ1-4	TGTGCCAGCAGCTTCAGGTTAACGGCTAATGAAAAACTGTTTTTT	CASSFRLTANEKLFF
TRBD2	TRBV30	NA	TRBJ2-7	TGTGCCTGGAGTGTACTCCCGGGAGGGCCGTCCTACGAGCAGTACTTC	CAWSVLPGGPSYEQYF
TRBD2	TRBV28	NA	TRBJ2-3	TGTGCCAGCAGTTTAAAGGCTAGCGGGAGGTCTACGCAGTATTTT	CASSLKASGRSTQYF
NA	TRBV14	once	TRBJ2-3	TGTGCCAGCAGCCTAGACATTAGCACAGATACGCAGTATTTT	CASSLDISTDTQYF
TRBD2	TRBV7-9	few	TRBJ2-7	TGTGCCAGCAGCCCACGACTAGCGGGAGGGATCCACGAGCAGTACTTC	CASSPRLAGGIHEQYF
TRBD1	TRBV9	NA	TRBJ1-1	TGTGCCAGCAGCGTAGGACAGGGGGCTTGGGACACTGAAGCTTTCTTT	CASSVGQGAWDTEAFF
NA	TRBV28	NA	TRBJ2-3	TGTGCCAGCATGCGCGGAGCTGTCACAGATACGCAGTATTTT	CASMRGAVTDTQYF
TRBD2	TRBV30	NA	TRBJ2-5	TGTGCCTGGAGGTCTGGAGCTAGCGGACAAGAGACCCAGTACTTC	CAWRSGASGQETQYF
TRBD1	TRBV10-3	NA	TRBJ1-4	TGTGCCACCCGACAGGGGCCTAATGAAAAACTGTTTTTT	CATRQGPNEKLFF
NA	TRBV19	NA	TRBJ1-5	TGTGCCAGTAGCCCAACGCGGACAGAACTATATCAGCCCCAGCATTTT	CASSPTRTELYQPQHF
TRBD1	TRBV5-4	NA	TRBJ2-7	TGTGCCAGCAGCCAGAACAGGGGGCGCGAGCAGTACTTC	CASSQNRGREQYF
NA	TRBV2	NA	TRBJ2-7	TGTGCCAGCAGTGAGGTGGCGGTGTCCTACGAGCAGTACTTC	CASSEVAVSYEQYF
TRBD1	TRBV5-4	NA	TRBJ2-5	TGTGCCAGCAGTTGGACAGGGCAAGAGACCCAGTACTTC	CASSWTGQETQYF
NA	TRBV9	NA	TRBJ1-5	TGTGCCAGCAGCCTCGACGGGGATAGCAATCAGCCCCAGCATTTT	CASSLDGDSNQPQHF
TRBD1	TRBV5-1	NA	TRBJ2-2	TGCGCCAGCAGCTTGGAGGGGACAGGGTTAACCGGGGAGCTGTTTTTT	CASSLEGTGLTGELFF
NA	TRBV7-2	NA	TRBJ2-7	TGTGCCAGCAGCCTAGGGTCCAGGGGCCAAAACTACGAGCAGTACTTC	CASSLGSRGQNYEQYF
TRBD2	TRBV28	NA	TRBJ2-1	TGTGCCAGCAGTTTACTCCCCGGAACTAGCGCGAAGTTTCGGGGTTACAATGAGCAGTTCTTC	CASSLLPGTSAKFRGYNEQFF
NA	TRBV28	once	TRBJ2-7	TGTGCCAGCAGTTTATGGGCGGTGAGCTCCTACGAGCAGTACTTC	CASSLWAVSSYEQYF
TRBD2	TRBV27	few	TRBJ2-7	TGTGCCAGCAGAACTAGCGGGAGTTCAATAATTTACGAGCAGTACTTC	CASRTSGSSIIYEQYF
TRBD2	TRBV5-4	NA	TRBJ2-7	TGTGCCAGCAGCGTAGCGGGAGGGGGGGGCGGGCAGTACTTC	CASSVAGGGGGQYF
NA	TRBV6-6	NA	TRBJ2-1	TGTGCCAGCAGTCTTCCTGGAGATGAGCAGTTCTTC	CASSLPGDEQFF
TRBD2	TRBV4-1	NA	TRBJ2-5	TGCGCCAGCAGCCAAGTCGCGACTAGCGGGGGAGACCAAGAGACCCAGTACTTC	CASSQVATSGGDQETQYF
TRBD1	TRBV5-1	NA	TRBJ1-1	TGCGCCAGCAGCTCGACAGGGGGAGGTGACACTGAAGCTTTCTTT	CASSSTGGGDTEAFF
TRBD1	TRBV5-8	NA	TRBJ1-6	TGTGCCAGCAGCCCCCGGCTAAGGACAGGGAATTCACCCCTCCACTTT	CASSPRLRTGNSPLHF
NA	TRBV29-1	NA	TRBJ1-1	TGCAGCGTTTCGACAACAATGAACACTGAAGCTTTCTTT	CSVSTTMNTEAFF
NA	TRBV10-3	NA	TRBJ2-2	TGTGCCATCAGCCTCTCACAGGGTTCGAACACCGGGGAGCTGTTTTTT	CAISLSQGSNTGELFF
NA	TRBV5-1	NA	TRBJ2-5	TGCGCCAGCAGCCTCCGGGACACGCAAGAGACCCAGTACTTC	CASSLRDTQETQYF
TRBD2	TRBV7-2	NA	TRBJ2-3	TGTGCCAGCAGCTCCTTTCCTCGGGGGGGAGGCACAGATACGCAGTATTTT	CASSSFPRGGGTDTQYF
NA	TRBV19	NA	TRBJ2-2	TGTGCCAGTAGTATATTTTCCCGGAGGGCCACCGGGGAGCTGTTTTTT	CASSIFSRRATGELFF
NA	TRBV9	once	TRBJ1-1	TGTGCCAGCAGCGTATTGGGGCACAACACTGAAGCTTTCTTT	CASSVLGHNTEAFF
TRBD2	TRBV12-5	NA	TRBJ2-7	TGTGCTAGTGGCGAGGGACTAGCGGGAATCTACGAGCAGTACTTC	CASGEGLAGIYEQYF
NA	TRBV4-3	once	TRBJ1-5	TGCGCCAGCAGCCTTAGACAGGGCAATCAGCCCCAGCATTTT	CASSLRQGNQPQHF
TRBD1	TRBV5-1	NA	TRBJ1-2	TGCGCCAGCAGCACCGGGACAGGGAAAAATAACTATGGCTACACCTTC	CASSTGTGKNNYGYTF
TRBD2	TRBV9	once	TRBJ2-5	TGTGCCAGCAGCGTAGTGACGGGGGGGCTTGAGACCCAGTACTTC	CASSVVTGGLETQYF
TRBD1	TRBV5-8	NA	TRBJ1-1	TGTGCCAGCAGCTACAGGGGGCGAATGACTGAAGCTTTCTTT	CASSYRGRMTEAFF
NA	TRBV9	once	TRBJ2-2	TGTGCCAGCAGCGTAGTCGGGGGTAGGAGCACCGGGGAGCTGTTTTTT	CASSVVGGRSTGELFF
NA	TRBV30	NA	TRBJ1-4	TGTGCCTGGAGAGGGGAGGGATCGGTGTTTTTT	CAWRGEGSVFF
TRBD1	TRBV5-1	NA	TRBJ1-2	TGCGCCAGCAGCTATACAGGGGGCTATGGCTACACCTTC	CASSYTGGYGYTF
TRBD2	TRBV5-4	NA	TRBJ2-7	TGTGCCAGCAGCTTGGAACGAGCGGGAGCCGAGCAGTACTTC	CASSLERAGAEQYF
NA	TRBV7-9	NA	TRBJ2-1	TGTGCCAGCACGAAGCCGGCCTACAATGAGCAGTTCTTC	CASTKPAYNEQFF
NA	TRBV6-5	NA	TRBJ2-7	TGTGCCAGCAGTTACTACCCGGAGACCTACGAGCAGTACTTC	CASSYYPETYEQYF
TRBD1	TRBV6-6	NA	TRBJ1-3	TGTGCCAGCAGTTACTCGGACAGGGGGGGAAACACCATATATTTT	CASSYSDRGGNTIYF
NA	TRBV25-1	NA	TRBJ1-1	TGTGCCAGCAGTGCGGGTTACACAAATGAAGCTTTCTTT	CASSAGYTNEAFF
NA	TRBV29-1	NA	TRBJ1-3	TGCAGCGTTGGCGGACTGAGCTCTGGAAACACCATATATTTT	CSVGGLSSGNTIYF
NA	TRBV14	NA	TRBJ2-7	TGTGCCAGCAGCCTAAGACAGGTGGGGGCCTACGAGCAGTACTTC	CASSLRQVGAYEQYF
TRBD1	TRBV7-9	NA	TRBJ2-2	TGTGCCAGCAGCGATCGGACAGGGACCGGGGAGCTGTTTTTT	CASSDRTGTGELFF
NA	TRBV5-1	NA	TRBJ2-7	TGCGCCAGCAGTAGTAGCGCCTACGAGCAGTACTTC	CASSSSAYEQYF
NA	TRBV30	NA	TRBJ1-2	TGTGCCTGGAGTGTTCTAGGGGCTAACTATGGCTACACCTTC	CAWSVLGANYGYTF
NA	TRBV30	NA	TRBJ2-7	TGTGCCTGGACCGGGGAACTTGGGGCCTACGAGCAGTACTTC	CAWTGELGAYEQYF
NA	TRBV28	NA	TRBJ2-7	TGTGCCAGCAGCCTAACTGGGAGCTCCTACGAGCAGTACTTC	CASSLTGSSYEQYF